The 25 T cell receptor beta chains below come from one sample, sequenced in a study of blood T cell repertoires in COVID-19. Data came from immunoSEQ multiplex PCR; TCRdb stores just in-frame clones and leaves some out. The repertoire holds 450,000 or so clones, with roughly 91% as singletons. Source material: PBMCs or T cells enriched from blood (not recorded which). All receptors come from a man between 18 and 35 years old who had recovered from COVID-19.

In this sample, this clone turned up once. The DNA for the CDR3 is TGCGCCAGCAGCTTGTGGCAGGGCTCCTATGGCTACACCTTC. Translating gives CASSLWQGSYGYTF. V and J are TRBV5-1 and TRBJ1-2; maybe TRBD1 (5 bases). This CDR3 spans 14 amino acids. Germline V CDR1 and CDR2: SGHRS, YFSETQ. Trimming took 1 base from V and 4 from J, leaving 11 bases between them.

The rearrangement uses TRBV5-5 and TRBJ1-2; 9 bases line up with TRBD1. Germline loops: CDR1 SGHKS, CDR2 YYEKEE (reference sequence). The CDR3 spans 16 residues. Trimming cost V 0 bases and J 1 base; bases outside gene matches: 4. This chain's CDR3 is CASSLGAGQGNYGYTF. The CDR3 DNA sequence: TGTGCCAGCAGCTTGGGCGCGGGACAGGGTAACTATGGCTACACCTTC.

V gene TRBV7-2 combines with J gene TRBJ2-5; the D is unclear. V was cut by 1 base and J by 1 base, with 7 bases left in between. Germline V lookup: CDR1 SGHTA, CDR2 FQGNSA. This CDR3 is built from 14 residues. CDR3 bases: TGTGCCAGCAGCTTAGGGGCAAGCCAAGAGACCCAGTACTTC. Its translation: CASSLGASQETQYF.

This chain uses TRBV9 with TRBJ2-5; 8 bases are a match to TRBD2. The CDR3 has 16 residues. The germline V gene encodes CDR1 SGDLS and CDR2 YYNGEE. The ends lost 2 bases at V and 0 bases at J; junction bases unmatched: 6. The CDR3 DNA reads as TGTGCCAGCAGCGTTCTTCCGGGAGGGTACCAAGAGACCCAGTACTTC. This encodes CASSVLPGGYQETQYF.

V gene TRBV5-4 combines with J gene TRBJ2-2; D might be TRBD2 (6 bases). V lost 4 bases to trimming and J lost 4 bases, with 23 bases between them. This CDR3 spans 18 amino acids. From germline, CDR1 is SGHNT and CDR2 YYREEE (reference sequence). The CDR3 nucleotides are TGTGCCAGCAGCCCCGGAACCAACGGGAGATCCGGCACCGGGGAGCTGTTTTTT. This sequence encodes CASSPGTNGRSGTGELFF.

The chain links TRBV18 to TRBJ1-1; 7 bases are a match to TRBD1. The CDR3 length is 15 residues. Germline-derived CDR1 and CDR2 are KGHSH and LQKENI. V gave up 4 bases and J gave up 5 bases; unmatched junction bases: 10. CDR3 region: CASSLLGQQGTEAFF. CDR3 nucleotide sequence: TGTGCCAGCTCACTGCTGGGACAGCAGGGGACTGAAGCTTTCTTT.

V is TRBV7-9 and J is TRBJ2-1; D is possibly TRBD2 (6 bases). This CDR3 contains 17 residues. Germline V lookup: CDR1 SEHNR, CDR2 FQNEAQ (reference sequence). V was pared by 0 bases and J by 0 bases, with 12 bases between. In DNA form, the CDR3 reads TGTGCCAGCAGCTTAGCGCAGCGGGCGAGCTCCTACAATGAGCAGTTCTTC. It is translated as CASSLAQRASSYNEQFF.

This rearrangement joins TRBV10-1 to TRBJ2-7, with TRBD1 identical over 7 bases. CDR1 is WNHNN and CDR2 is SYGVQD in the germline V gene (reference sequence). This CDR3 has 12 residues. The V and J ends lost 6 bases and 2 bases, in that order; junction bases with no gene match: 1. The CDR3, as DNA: TGCGCCAGCAGCGGGACAGCCTACGAGCAGTACTTC. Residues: CASSGTAYEQYF.

The CDR3: CASSILAGASYEQYF. The CDR3 coding sequence is TGTGCCAGTAGTATTCTAGCGGGAGCCTCCTACGAGCAGTACTTC. The chain carries TRBV19 and TRBJ2-7; 10 bases are shared with TRBD2. The CDR3 spans 15 residues. The V and J ends lost 3 bases and 0 bases, in that order; junction bases with no gene match: 2. Germline-derived CDR1 and CDR2 are LNHDA and SQIVND (reference sequence).

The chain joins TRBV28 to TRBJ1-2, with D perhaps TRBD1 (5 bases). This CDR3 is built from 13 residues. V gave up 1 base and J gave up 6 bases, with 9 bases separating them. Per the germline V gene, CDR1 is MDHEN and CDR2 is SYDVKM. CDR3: CASSLFRRDGYTF. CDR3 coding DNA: TGTGCCAGCAGTTTATTTCGCAGGGATGGCTACACCTTC.

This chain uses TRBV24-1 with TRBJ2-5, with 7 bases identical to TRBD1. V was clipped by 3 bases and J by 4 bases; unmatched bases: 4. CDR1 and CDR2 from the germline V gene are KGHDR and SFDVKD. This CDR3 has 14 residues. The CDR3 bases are TGTGCCACCAGTGATAAGACAGGGAGAGAGACCCAGTACTTC. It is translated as CATSDKTGRETQYF.

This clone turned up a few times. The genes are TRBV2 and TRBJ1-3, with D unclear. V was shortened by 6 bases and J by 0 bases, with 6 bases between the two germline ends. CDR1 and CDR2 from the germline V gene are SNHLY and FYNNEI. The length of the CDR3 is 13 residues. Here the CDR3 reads CASSVDSGNTIYF. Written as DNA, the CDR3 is TGTGCCAGCAGCGTAGACTCTGGAAACACCATATATTTT. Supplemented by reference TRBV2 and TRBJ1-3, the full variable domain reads EPEVTQTPSHQVTQMGQEVILRCVPISNHLYFYWYRQILGQKVEFLVSFYNNEISEKSEIFDDQFSVERPDGSNFTLKIRSTKLEDSAMYFCASSVDSGNTIYFGEGSWLTVV.

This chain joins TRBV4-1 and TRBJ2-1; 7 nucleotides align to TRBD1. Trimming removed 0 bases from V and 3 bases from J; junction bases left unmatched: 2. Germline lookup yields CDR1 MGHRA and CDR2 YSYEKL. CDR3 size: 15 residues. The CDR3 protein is CASSQERDSYNEQFF. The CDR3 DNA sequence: TGCGCCAGCAGCCAAGAACGGGACAGCTACAATGAGCAGTTCTTC.

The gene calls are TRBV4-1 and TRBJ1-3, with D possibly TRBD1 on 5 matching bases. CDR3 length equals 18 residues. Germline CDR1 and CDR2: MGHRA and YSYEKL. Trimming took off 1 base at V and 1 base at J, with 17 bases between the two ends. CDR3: CASSQGAAAGRSGNTIYF. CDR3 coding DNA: TGCGCCAGCAGCCAAGGGGCCGCCGCAGGGCGGTCTGGAAACACCATATATTTT.

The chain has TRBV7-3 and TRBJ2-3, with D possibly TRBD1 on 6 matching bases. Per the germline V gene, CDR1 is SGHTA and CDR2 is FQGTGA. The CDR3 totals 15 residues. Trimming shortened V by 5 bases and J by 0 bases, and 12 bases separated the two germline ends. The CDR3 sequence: CASSEQGSSTDTQYF. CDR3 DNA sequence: TGTGCCAGCAGCGAACAGGGTTCAAGCACAGATACGCAGTATTTT. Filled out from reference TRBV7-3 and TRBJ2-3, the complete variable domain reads GAGVSQTPSNKVTEKGKYVELRCDPISGHTALYWYRQSLGQGPEFLIYFQGTGAADDSGLPNDRFFAVRPEGSVSTLKIQRTERGDSAVYLCASSEQGSSTDTQYFGPGTRLTVL.

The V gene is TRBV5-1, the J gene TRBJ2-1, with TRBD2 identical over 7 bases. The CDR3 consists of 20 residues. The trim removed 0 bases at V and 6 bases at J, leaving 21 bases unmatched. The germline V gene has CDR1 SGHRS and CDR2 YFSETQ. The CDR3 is CASSLVRAAGLDLGANEQFF. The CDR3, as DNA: TGCGCCAGCAGCTTGGTGCGCGCGGCCGGACTAGACCTAGGGGCCAATGAGCAGTTCTTC.

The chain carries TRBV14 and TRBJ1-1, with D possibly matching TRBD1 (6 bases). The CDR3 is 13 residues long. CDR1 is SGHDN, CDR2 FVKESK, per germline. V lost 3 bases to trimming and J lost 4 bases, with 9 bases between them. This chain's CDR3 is CASSQFRGTEAFF. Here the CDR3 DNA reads TGTGCCAGCAGCCAGTTCAGGGGCACTGAAGCTTTCTTT.

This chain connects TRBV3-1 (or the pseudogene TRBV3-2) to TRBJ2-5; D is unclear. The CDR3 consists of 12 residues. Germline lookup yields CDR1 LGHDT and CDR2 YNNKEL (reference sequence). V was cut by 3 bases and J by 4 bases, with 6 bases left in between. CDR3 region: CASSHVRETQYF. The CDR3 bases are TGTGCCAGCAGCCATGTCAGAGAGACCCAGTACTTC.

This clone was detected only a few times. CDR3 residues: CASSSGSGELFF. Here the CDR3 DNA reads TGTGCCAGCAGCTCAGGGTCCGGGGAGCTGTTTTTT. V and J are TRBV6-5 and TRBJ2-2, with a weak D call TRBD1 (5 bases). Germline CDR1 is MNHEY and CDR2 is SVGAGI. V lost 6 bases, J lost 6 bases, and 8 bases lay in between. The CDR3 runs 12 residues.

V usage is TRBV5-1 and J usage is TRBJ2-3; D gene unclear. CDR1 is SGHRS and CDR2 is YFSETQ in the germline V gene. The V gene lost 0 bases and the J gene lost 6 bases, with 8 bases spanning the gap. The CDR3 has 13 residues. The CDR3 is CASSLAYRDTQYF. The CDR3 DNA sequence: TGCGCCAGCAGCTTGGCCTATCGGGATACGCAGTATTTT.

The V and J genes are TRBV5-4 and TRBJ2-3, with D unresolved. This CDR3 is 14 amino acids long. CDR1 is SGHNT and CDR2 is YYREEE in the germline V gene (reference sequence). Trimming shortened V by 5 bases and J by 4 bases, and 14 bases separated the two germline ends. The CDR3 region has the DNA TGTGCCAGCAGTTCCGACGGCGGATCAGATACGCAGTATTTT. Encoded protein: CASSSDGGSDTQYF.

The CDR3 loop reads CAIGAGGYNEQFF. As DNA, the CDR3 is TGTGCCATCGGAGCGGGAGGGTACAATGAGCAGTTCTTC. The chain links TRBV10-3 to TRBJ2-1, with 10 bases fitting TRBD2. After removal of 8 bases from V and 4 bases from J, the junction contained 2 bases not matched to a gene. The germline CDR1 and CDR2 sequences are ENHRY and SYGVKD. This CDR3 is 13 amino acids long.

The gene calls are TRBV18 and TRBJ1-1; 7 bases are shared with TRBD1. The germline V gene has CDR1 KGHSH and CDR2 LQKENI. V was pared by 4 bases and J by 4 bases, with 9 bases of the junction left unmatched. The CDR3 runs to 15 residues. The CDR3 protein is CASSLGQYFITEAFF. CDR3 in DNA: TGTGCCAGCTCACTGGGACAGTACTTTATCACTGAAGCTTTCTTT.

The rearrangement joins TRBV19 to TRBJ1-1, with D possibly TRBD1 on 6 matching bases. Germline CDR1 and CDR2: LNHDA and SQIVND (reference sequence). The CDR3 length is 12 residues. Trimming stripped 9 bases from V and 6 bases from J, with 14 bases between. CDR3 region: CASQSRGPEAFF. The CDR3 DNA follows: TGTGCCAGCCAAAGCAGGGGACCTGAAGCTTTCTTT.

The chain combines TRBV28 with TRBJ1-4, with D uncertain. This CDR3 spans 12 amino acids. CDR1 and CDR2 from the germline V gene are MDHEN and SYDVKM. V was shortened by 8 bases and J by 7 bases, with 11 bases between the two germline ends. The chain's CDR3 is CASRGAGEKLFF. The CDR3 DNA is TGTGCCAGCCGAGGAGCTGGTGAAAAACTGTTTTTT.